The 19 T cell receptor beta chains in this list originate from one sample, sequenced in a study of OX40 agonist ivuxolimab in advanced cancers. Using immunoSEQ multiplex PCR, the repertoire was profiled, and TCRdb retains in-frame clones only, with some absent. This table holds approximately 59,000 clones, approximately 91% found once. The sample consisted of CD4+ or CD8+ T cells sorted from blood, taken in a trial of the OX40 agonist ivuxolimab. The receptors originated from an adult with an advanced solid tumor such as melanoma, head and neck, liver or kidney cancer.

The chain joins TRBV9 to TRBJ1-5; no firm D call. This CDR3 has 15 residues. V lost 7 bases to trimming and J lost 3 bases, with 17 bases between them. CDR1 and CDR2 from the germline V gene are SGDLS and YYNGEE. CDR3 bases: TGTGCCAGCTCCCGTGGGGATTTGAACAATCAGCCCCAGCATTTT. Amino acid sequence: CASSRGDLNNQPQHF.

The V and J genes are TRBV25-1 and TRBJ2-1; possible D gene TRBD1, 7 bases. Trimming pared 1 base from V and 4 bases from J, leaving 14 bases between. Germline assignment: CDR1 MGHDK and CDR2 SYGVNS. The CDR3 sequence is 16 residues long. CDR3 in amino acids: CASSELVTGTYNEQFF. The CDR3 DNA is TGTGCCAGCAGTGAATTGGTGACAGGGACTTACAATGAGCAGTTCTTC. The full variable domain, rest sourced from reference TRBV25-1 and TRBJ2-1, is EADIYQTPRYLVIGTGKKITLECSQTMGHDKMYWYQQDPGMELHLIHYSYGVNSTEKGDLSSESTVSRIRTEHFPLTLESARPSHTSQYLCASSELVTGTYNEQFFGPGTRLTVL.

This chain uses TRBV11-3 with TRBJ2-7; TRBD1 or TRBD2 may be the D gene (6 bases each). The CDR3 sequence is 14 residues long. The ends were cut back, 5 bases at V and 5 bases at J, with 16 bases in the middle. Germline V gives CDR1 SGHNT, CDR2 YENEEA. The CDR3 reads CASSPRGRKDEQYF. In nucleotides, the CDR3 is TGTGCCAGCAGCCCCCGGGGGCGAAAAGACGAGCAGTACTTC. The entire variable domain, with the rest obtained from reference TRBV11-3 and TRBJ2-7, is as follows: EAGVVQSPRYKIIEKKQPVAFWCNPISGHNTLYWYLQNLGQGPELLIRYENEEAVDDSQLPKDRFSAERLKGVDSTLKIQPAELGDSAVYLCASSPRGRKDEQYFGPGTRLTVT.

CDR3: CASSFQGAQRNTIYF. The CDR3 DNA is TGTGCCAGCAGTTTCCAGGGGGCCCAGAGAAACACCATATATTTT. The V and J genes are TRBV28 and TRBJ1-3, with TRBD1 matching 8 bases. Trimming removed 3 bases from V and 5 bases from J; junction bases left unmatched: 6. This CDR3 has 15 residues. Germline V CDR1 and CDR2: MDHEN, SYDVKM.

The chain combines TRBV28 with TRBJ1-6, with a possible D match to TRBD1 (6 bases). Germline V gene data show CDR1 as MDHEN and CDR2 as SYDVKM. This CDR3 comprises 15 residues. V was clipped by 4 bases and J by 8 bases, with 15 bases between them. For the CDR3, the DNA is TGTGCCAGCAGTTCTTACAGGGCTTTGGATTCACCCCTCCACTTT. Translation gives CASSSYRALDSPLHF.

This chain joins TRBV5-6 and TRBJ2-3; 10 positions match TRBD2. The junction had 4 bases not matched to a gene; V was cut back by 3 bases and J by 0 bases. The CDR3 sequence is 16 residues long. The germline V gene has CDR1 SGHDT and CDR2 YYEEEE. This CDR3 is CASSYSGRRSTDTQYF. CDR3 coding DNA: TGTGCCAGCAGCTATAGCGGGAGGCGGAGCACAGATACGCAGTATTTT. Using reference TRBV5-6 and TRBJ2-3 for the parts outside the CDR3, the full variable domain is DAGVTQSPTHLIKTRGQQVTLRCSPKSGHDTVSWYQQALGQGPQFIFQYYEEEERQRGNFPDRFSGHQFPNYSSELNVNALLLGDSALYLCASSYSGRRSTDTQYFGPGTRLTVL.

The rearrangement uses TRBV7-2 and TRBJ1-1, with D tentatively TRBD1 (5 bases). Trimming pared 5 bases from V and 0 bases from J, leaving 16 bases between. The CDR3 covers 16 residues. Germline CDR1 SGHTA, CDR2 FQGNSA. CDR3 DNA sequence: TGTGCCAGCAGCCTAGGGTGGGGCAGATTGAACACTGAAGCTTTCTTT. Its translation: CASSLGWGRLNTEAFF.

This clone showed up just once. The genes are TRBV5-4 and TRBJ1-4; D unresolved. V lost 2 bases and J lost 0, with 2 bases in between. The CDR3 spans 13 residues. From germline, CDR1 is SGHNT and CDR2 YYREEE (reference sequence). The CDR3 spells CASSFSTNEKLFF. CDR3 DNA: TGTGCCAGCAGCTTCTCAACTAATGAAAAACTGTTTTTT.

The J gene is TRBJ2-1, the V gene TRBV29-1; 11 bases line up with TRBD2. In germline, CDR1 is SQVTM, CDR2 ANQGSEA. The CDR3 spans 17 residues. V lost 4 bases to trimming and J lost 10 bases; unmatched junction nucleotides: 18. The CDR3 bases are TGCAGCGTTGCTAAGGGGTTCACTAGCGGGAGCTTTGGGGAGCAGTTCTTC. Protein: CSVAKGFTSGSFGEQFF.

V is TRBV7-3 and J is TRBJ2-2, with 8 bases lining up with TRBD1. CDR1 is SGHTA, CDR2 FQGTGA, per germline. With 5 bases clipped from V and 2 bases from J, the junction kept 4 bases outside the gene matches. The CDR3 covers 15 residues. The CDR3 DNA is TGTGCCAGCAGCCCCGGACAGGGCAACACCGGGGAGCTGTTTTTT. Translating it yields CASSPGQGNTGELFF.

The chain couples TRBV5-1 to TRBJ2-5, with D perhaps given as TRBD1 or TRBD2 (6 bases each). V was pared by 4 bases and J by 6 bases, with 19 bases between. Looked up from germline, CDR1 is SGHRS and CDR2 is YFSETQ. CDR3 length: 15 amino acids. The CDR3 loop reads CASSPWGAALQTQYF. The CDR3 nucleotides read TGCGCCAGCAGCCCCTGGGGGGCAGCTTTACAGACCCAGTACTTC.

This rearrangement joins TRBV7-2 to TRBJ1-4; possible D gene TRBD1, 6 bases. Germline V gene lookup returns CDR1 SGHTA and CDR2 FQGNSA. The V gene lost 5 bases and the J gene lost 5 bases, with 9 bases spanning the gap. The CDR3 extends over 13 amino acids. The CDR3: CASSGGPNEKLFF. The CDR3 DNA is TGTGCCAGCAGCGGGGGCCCAAATGAAAAACTGTTTTTT. The full variable domain, in which reference TRBV7-2 and TRBJ1-4 provide the parts outside the CDR3, is GAGVSQSPSNKVTEKGKDVELRCDPISGHTALYWYRQSLGQGLEFLIYFQGNSAPDKSGLPSDRFSAERTGGSVSTLTIQRTQQEDSAVYLCASSGGPNEKLFFGSGTQLSVL.

This clone was seen once. V gene TRBV7-3 combines with J gene TRBJ2-2; D is unresolved. CDR1 SGHTA and CDR2 FQGTGA come from the germline V gene. The CDR3 contains 15 residues. V lost 5 bases, J lost 1 base, and 11 bases lay in between. The CDR3 region is CASSQDRRNTGELFF. CDR3 in DNA: TGTGCCAGCAGCCAAGATCGGAGGAACACCGGGGAGCTGTTTTTT. The full variable domain, its missing parts supplied by reference TRBV7-3 and TRBJ2-2, is GAGVSQTPSNKVTEKGKYVELRCDPISGHTALYWYRQSLGQGPEFLIYFQGTGAADDSGLPNDRFFAVRPEGSVSTLKIQRTERGDSAVYLCASSQDRRNTGELFFGEGSRLTVL.

This chain joins TRBV19 and TRBJ2-2, with 11 bases matching TRBD2. Germline V gene sequence: CDR1 LNHDA, CDR2 SQIVND (reference sequence). The junction had 0 bases not matched to a gene; V was cut back by 6 bases and J by 0 bases. This CDR3 spans 15 amino acids. The CDR3 loop is CASRTSGTNTGELFF. The CDR3 nucleotides are TGTGCCAGTAGGACTAGCGGGACGAACACCGGGGAGCTGTTTTTT.

This clone was seen a few times. The rearrangement uses TRBV5-1 and TRBJ1-1, with D maybe TRBD1 (5 bases). Germline V CDR1 and CDR2: SGHRS, YFSETQ. The CDR3 runs 13 residues. The V gene lost 2 bases and the J gene lost 9 bases, with 14 bases spanning the gap. CDR3 loop: CASSFPDSLQAFF. The CDR3 coding sequence is TGCGCCAGCAGCTTCCCTGACAGTCTACAAGCTTTCTTT.

The V call is TRBV29-1, the J call TRBJ2-7; 9 positions match TRBD1. The ends lost 6 bases at V and 5 bases at J; junction bases unmatched: 8. The V gene's germline CDR1 is SQVTM and CDR2 ANQGSEA. The CDR3 has 13 residues. The CDR3 DNA reads TGCAGCGTGAGAGCCACAGGGGGCGACGAGCAGTACTTC. As protein: CSVRATGGDEQYF.

The chain links TRBV28 to TRBJ1-1; 10 nucleotides align to TRBD1. This CDR3 is 15 amino acids long. V was pared by 4 bases and J by 3 bases, with 5 bases of the junction left unmatched. Germline values: CDR1 MDHEN, CDR2 SYDVKM. The CDR3 loop is CASSSHGTGDTEAFF. CDR3 bases: TGTGCCAGCAGTTCTCACGGGACAGGGGACACTGAAGCTTTCTTT.

The chain combines TRBV18 with TRBJ2-7; D gene ambiguous. CDR1 is KGHSH, CDR2 LQKENI, per germline. V dropped 4 bases and J dropped 2 bases, with 9 bases sitting between them. The CDR3 contains 13 residues. The CDR3 spells CASSQARAYEQYF. The CDR3 DNA is TGTGCCAGCTCACAGGCCAGAGCCTACGAGCAGTACTTC. Filled out from reference TRBV18 and TRBJ2-7, the complete variable domain reads NAGVMQNPRHLVRRRGQEARLRCSPMKGHSHVYWYRQLPEEGLKFMVYLQKENIIDESGMPKERFSAEFPKEGPSILRIQQVVRGDSAAYFCASSQARAYEQYFGPGTRLTVT.

This clone has just one count. The chain links TRBV30 to TRBJ2-3; the match to TRBD2 covers 7 bases. CDR3 size: 13 residues. With V trimmed by 5 bases and J by 6 bases, 8 bases remained unmatched. Germline V CDR1 and CDR2: GTSNPN, SVGIG (reference sequence). The CDR3, as DNA: TGTGCCTGGGAGGGACTACCACAGGATACGCAGTATTTT. This translates into CAWEGLPQDTQYF.